Below are 21 T cell receptor beta chains sequenced from a single sample in a study of cytomegalovirus exposure and HLA in healthy donors (TCRdb year 2017). Libraries were prepared through the immunoSEQ multiplex PCR assay. For the multiplex PCR, a mixture combining 60 forward primers for TCR Vbeta segments and 13 reverse primers for TCR Jbeta segments was used. TCRdb limited this immuneACCESS table to in-frame rearrangements with V and J called. A share of clones is missing; checked studies link under half to unresolved V genes, and the rest is unexplained. The sample includes approximately 130,000 clones, with 80% to 85% observed a single time. The ten top clones hold about 2% of the sample. The sequenced sample consisted of PBMCs. The receptors were sampled from a woman aged 35 to 49 in good health and CMV-seronegative.

This clone was found a few times. J is TRBJ1-1 and V is TRBV6-5, with D possibly TRBD1 on 5 matching bases. Trimming took off 4 bases at V and 2 bases at J, with 17 bases between the two ends. CDR1 MNHEY and CDR2 SVGAGI come from the germline V gene. This CDR3 spans 16 amino acids. The CDR3 DNA reads as TGTGCCAGCAGTTCCGCAAGTCAAGGGGAAAACACTGAAGCTTTCTTT. It is translated as CASSSASQGENTEAFF.

The chain recombines TRBV5-1 with TRBJ2-7; weak D call: TRBD1 (5 bases). The CDR3 is 14 residues long. V gave up 4 bases and J gave up 4 bases, with 15 bases separating them. Per germline, CDR1 SGHRS and CDR2 YFSETQ. CDR3: CASSPRDFRYEQYF. The CDR3 DNA reads as TGCGCCAGCAGCCCCAGGGATTTCAGATACGAGCAGTACTTC. The full variable domain, in which reference TRBV5-1 and TRBJ2-7 provide the parts outside the CDR3, is KAGVTQTPRYLIKTRGQQVTLSCSPISGHRSVSWYQQTPGQGLQFLFEYFSETQRNKGNFPGRFSGRQFSNSRSEMNVSTLELGDSALYLCASSPRDFRYEQYFGPGTRLTVT.

This chain links TRBV5-6 with TRBJ1-1; D is unclear. Germline V gene data show CDR1 as SGHDT and CDR2 as YYEEEE. The CDR3 covers 13 residues. Trimming took 1 base from V and 0 from J, leaving 4 bases between them. CDR3 DNA: TGTGCCAGCAGCTTGCCTATGAACACTGAAGCTTTCTTT. Its translation is CASSLPMNTEAFF.

The rearrangement links TRBV4-3 to TRBJ2-1; possibly TRBD2 for D (7 bases). CDR1 is LGHNA and CDR2 is YSLEER in the germline V gene. The length of the CDR3 is 16 residues. The V end was cut by 4 bases, the J end by 8 bases, with 21 bases between. The CDR3 sequence: CASSLYLGGGPDEQFF. The DNA for the CDR3 is TGCGCCAGCAGCCTTTATTTAGGGGGAGGGCCCGATGAGCAGTTCTTC.

The chain has TRBV6-6 and TRBJ1-2; TRBD1 matches at 8 bases. J was trimmed by 2 bases and V by 7 bases; bases with no gene match: 3. CDR1 MNHNY and CDR2 SVGAGI come from the germline V gene (reference sequence). The CDR3 has 13 amino acids. CDR3 residues: CASIRQGNYGYTF. In DNA, the CDR3 is TGTGCCAGCATCAGACAGGGGAACTATGGCTACACCTTC.

The V call is TRBV7-9, the J call TRBJ2-5, with TRBD2 identical over 9 bases. The CDR3 sequence is 16 residues long. Germline assignment: CDR1 SEHNR and CDR2 FQNEAQ (reference sequence). V gave up 5 bases and J gave up 2 bases; unmatched junction bases: 9. The chain's CDR3 is CASSRRERGDQETQYF. The CDR3, as DNA: TGTGCCAGCAGCCGAAGAGAGCGGGGGGATCAAGAGACCCAGTACTTC.

This sequence joins TRBV4-1 and TRBJ1-1; D might be TRBD1 (6 bases). The CDR3 sequence is 16 residues long. V was pared by 0 bases and J by 0 bases, with 11 bases between. Germline CDR1 MGHRA, CDR2 YSYEKL. This CDR3 reads CASSQDQGGLNTEAFF. The CDR3 nucleotides are TGCGCCAGCAGCCAAGATCAAGGGGGACTGAACACTGAAGCTTTCTTT.

The chain joins TRBV5-1 to TRBJ2-1; weak D call: TRBD1 (6 bases). Trimming left V 7 bases short and J 9 bases short, with 20 bases between. The CDR3 runs 14 residues. Germline CDR1 reads SGHRS; CDR2 reads YFSETQ. The CDR3 bases are TGCGCCAGCGAGGGGGACCCTTGGCCCGGTGAGCAGTTCTTC. Translating it yields CASEGDPWPGEQFF.

The rearrangement links TRBV7-2 to TRBJ2-5; possible D gene TRBD2, 5 bases. The CDR3 covers 15 residues. CDR1 and CDR2 (germline): SGHTA, FQGNSA. Trimming shortened V by 3 bases and J by 0 bases, and 11 bases separated the two germline ends. CDR3 in DNA: TGTGCCAGCAGCTTGGAGGCAGCATACCAAGAGACCCAGTACTTC. It translates to CASSLEAAYQETQYF.

Notes on this clone: Relative to the germline gene, one junction end is altered; a read error may explain this. This chain connects TRBV7-7 to TRBJ2-3, with a possible D match to TRBD2 (6 bases). Germline loops: CDR1 SSHAT, CDR2 FNYEAQ (reference sequence). The CDR3 length is 15 residues. In DNA, the CDR3 is TGTGCTAGCAGCTTAGAGGCGGGAACGGGAGATACGCAGTATTTT. Its translation is CASSLEAGTGDTQYF.

The V call is TRBV5-1, the J call TRBJ2-3; 12 nucleotides line up with TRBD2. Germline V CDR1 and CDR2: SGHRS, YFSETQ. The CDR3 spans 15 residues. Unmatched junction bases numbered 1, after V lost 1 base and J lost 4 bases. The CDR3 DNA reads TGCGCCAGCAGCTTGCGACTAGCGGGAGCAGATACGCAGTATTTT. Protein product: CASSLRLAGADTQYF.

The chain links TRBV4-3 to TRBJ2-5; D is perhaps TRBD2 (5 bases). The V gene lost 0 bases and the J gene lost 3 bases, with 8 bases spanning the gap. From germline, CDR1 is LGHNA and CDR2 YSLEER. The CDR3 is made up of 14 amino acids. CDR3 sequence: CASSQDYGEETQYF. The CDR3 DNA reads TGCGCCAGCAGCCAAGATTACGGGGAAGAGACCCAGTACTTC.

The genes are TRBV18 and TRBJ2-3, with 9 bases identical to TRBD1. Germline CDR1 and CDR2: KGHSH and LQKENI. The length of the CDR3 is 17 residues. V was clipped by 3 bases and J by 0 bases; unmatched bases: 7. CDR3 sequence: CASSPPGTGPSTDTQYF. The CDR3, as DNA: TGTGCCAGCTCACCTCCTGGGACAGGGCCAAGCACAGATACGCAGTATTTT.

This clone has a handful of counts. The V gene is TRBV5-6, the J gene TRBJ1-1; D might be TRBD1 (6 bases). This CDR3 region has 15 residues. Germline V gene sequence: CDR1 SGHDT, CDR2 YYEEEE. V lost 0 bases, J lost 4 bases, and 13 bases lay in between. The CDR3 bases are TGTGCCAGCAGCTTGGCCGGGGGGCTGGGCACTGAAGCTTTCTTT. This encodes CASSLAGGLGTEAFF.

V and J are TRBV5-1 and TRBJ2-5, with D possibly TRBD2 on 5 matching bases. Trimming left V 5 bases short and J 5 bases short, with 19 bases between. CDR1 and CDR2 (germline): SGHRS, YFSETQ. The CDR3 sequence is 15 residues long. CDR3 residues: CASSPDELSGETQYF. CDR3 DNA: TGCGCCAGCAGTCCCGACGAACTATCGGGGGAGACCCAGTACTTC.

The count of this clone is one. The J gene is TRBJ2-3, the V gene TRBV6-6, with D uncertain. Trimming removed 0 bases at V and 0 bases at J, with 7 bases between. The CDR3 is 15 amino acids. Germline V gives CDR1 MNHNY, CDR2 SVGAGI (reference sequence). CDR3 loop: CASSYSRQSTDTQYF. CDR3 DNA: TGTGCCAGCAGTTACTCGAGGCAGAGCACAGATACGCAGTATTTT.

The chain employs TRBV9 and TRBJ2-1, with 9 bases matching TRBD1. Germline assignment: CDR1 SGDLS and CDR2 YYNGEE. The CDR3 runs to 15 residues. Trimming at V came to 4 bases and at J to 4 bases, leaving 6 bases not matched to a gene. The DNA of the CDR3 is TGTGCCAGCAGCACCGGGACAGGGATATACAATGAGCAGTTCTTC. Translated, it gives CASSTGTGIYNEQFF.

V and J are TRBV2 and TRBJ1-4; 7 positions match TRBD1. CDR3 length: 13 amino acids. The trim removed 9 bases at V and 4 bases at J, leaving 5 bases unmatched. CDR1 is SNHLY and CDR2 is FYNNEI in the germline V gene. Written as DNA, the CDR3 is TGTGCCAGTCAAGACAGGGATAATGAAAAACTGTTTTTT. The encoded protein is CASQDRDNEKLFF.

This chain joins TRBV28 and TRBJ2-4, with D maybe TRBD2 (5 bases). Trimming cost V 8 bases and J 0 bases, with 14 bases left between them. The CDR3 sequence is 15 residues long. From germline, CDR1 is MDHEN and CDR2 SYDVKM. The CDR3 DNA is TGTGCCAGCCGCGCCGGGGATCGAGCCAAAAACATTCAGTACTTC. Translating it yields CASRAGDRAKNIQYF.

The rearrangement links TRBV27 to TRBJ2-3, with 13 bases lining up with TRBD2. This CDR3 comprises 16 residues. V dropped 5 bases and J dropped 6; count of bases not matched to a gene: 8. Germline CDR1 reads MNHEY; CDR2 reads SMNVEV (reference sequence). CDR3 sequence (DNA): TGTGCCAGCAGTACCCGGACTAGCGGGAGTCCCGATACGCAGTATTTT. The encoded protein is CASSTRTSGSPDTQYF.

This clone was detected only a few times. The chain joins TRBV19 to TRBJ2-2, with 8 bases lining up with TRBD2. J was trimmed by 4 bases and V by 2 bases; bases with no gene match: 12. Per the germline V gene, CDR1 is LNHDA and CDR2 is SQIVND (reference sequence). The CDR3 is made up of 18 amino acids. CDR3 DNA: TGTGCCAGTAGTATACGGGTGGGACTAGTAGTATTCACCGGGGAGCTGTTTTTT. Residues: CASSIRVGLVVFTGELFF.